A selection of T cell receptor beta chains follows, all from one sample in a study of blood T cell repertoires in COVID-19. Here immunoSEQ multiplex PCR was the method, and the copy in TCRdb shows in-frame clones only, minus some. Altogether about 200,000 clones are present, roughly four fifths being singletons, with the ten largest covering 6.9%. Sequencing used peripheral blood. These receptors were obtained from a human donor with acute or convalescent COVID-19. The donor label of this sample is uncertain. CDR3s include the opening cysteine and the closing phenylalanine or tryptophan. D genes are given only for firm matches. Only some rows state a clone size, as once, few, many or a class for expanded clones.

clone_size: .
j_call: TRBJ2-1
v_call: TRBV3-1/TRBV3-2
d_call: .
cdr3_aa: CASSQGLQTGEQFF
cdr3_nt: TGTGCCAGCAGCCAGGGCCTACAAACCGGAGAGCAGTTCTTC

clone_size: .
j_call: TRBJ1-2
v_call: TRBV25-1
d_call: TRBD1
cdr3_aa: CASSELGKGASRGYTF
cdr3_nt: TGTGCCAGCAGTGAATTGGGGAAGGGGGCGTCACGGGGCTACACCTTC

clone_size: once
j_call: TRBJ1-2
v_call: TRBV7-2
d_call: TRBD1
cdr3_aa: CASSLMGQGSNYGYTF
cdr3_nt: TGTGCCAGCAGCTTAATGGGACAGGGCTCCAACTATGGCTACACCTTC

clone_size: .
j_call: TRBJ2-2
v_call: TRBV7-9
d_call: .
cdr3_aa: CASSLQNANTGELFF
cdr3_nt: TGTGCCAGCAGCTTACAGAATGCGAACACCGGGGAGCTGTTTTTT

clone_size: once
j_call: TRBJ2-7
v_call: TRBV30
d_call: TRBD2
cdr3_aa: CAWSLRSAGSYEQYF
cdr3_nt: TGTGCCTGGAGCCTCCGTTCAGCGGGATCCTACGAGCAGTACTTC

clone_size: .
j_call: TRBJ2-6
v_call: TRBV5-1
d_call: TRBD1
cdr3_aa: CASSLGGQSSGANVLTF
cdr3_nt: TGCGCCAGCAGCTTGGGGGGACAGAGCTCTGGGGCCAACGTCCTGACTTTC

clone_size: once
j_call: TRBJ2-5
v_call: TRBV28
d_call: TRBD1
cdr3_aa: CASSTIWTGKGAQETQYF
cdr3_nt: TGTGCCAGCAGTACTATATGGACAGGGAAAGGGGCCCAAGAGACCCAGTACTTC

clone_size: .
j_call: TRBJ2-5
v_call: TRBV7-2
d_call: .
cdr3_aa: CASSPSETQYF
cdr3_nt: TGTGCCAGCAGCCCCTCGGAGACCCAGTACTTC

clone_size: .
j_call: TRBJ1-1
v_call: TRBV29-1
d_call: .
cdr3_aa: CSVAQGNTEAFF
cdr3_nt: TGCAGCGTTGCACAGGGTAACACTGAAGCTTTCTTT

clone_size: .
j_call: TRBJ1-6
v_call: TRBV19
d_call: .
cdr3_aa: CASSIGTLNVPYNSPLHF
cdr3_nt: TGTGCCAGTAGTATCGGGACACTCAATGTGCCCTATAATTCACCCCTCCACTTT

clone_size: .
j_call: TRBJ2-5
v_call: TRBV7-7
d_call: TRBD2
cdr3_aa: CASSWGLAGDKTQYF
cdr3_nt: TGTGCCAGCAGCTGGGGACTAGCGGGAGACAAGACCCAGTACTTC

clone_size: .
j_call: TRBJ2-1
v_call: TRBV5-6
d_call: TRBD2
cdr3_aa: CASSPLSGRATNEQFF
cdr3_nt: TGTGCCAGCAGCCCCCTCAGCGGGAGGGCCACTAATGAGCAGTTCTTC

clone_size: .
j_call: TRBJ1-5
v_call: TRBV7-2
d_call: TRBD1
cdr3_aa: CASSPRRGQGFQPQHF
cdr3_nt: TGTGCCAGCAGCCCGCGTAGGGGACAGGGTTTTCAGCCCCAGCATTTT

clone_size: .
j_call: TRBJ2-3
v_call: TRBV15
d_call: .
cdr3_aa: CATSVRVSTDTQYF
cdr3_nt: TGTGCCACCAGCGTACGGGTGAGCACAGATACGCAGTATTTT

clone_size: .
j_call: TRBJ2-5
v_call: TRBV7-3
d_call: .
cdr3_aa: CASSLGGTGQETQYF
cdr3_nt: TGTGCCAGCAGCTTAGGGGGGACGGGCCAAGAGACCCAGTACTTC

clone_size: .
j_call: TRBJ2-5
v_call: TRBV2
d_call: .
cdr3_aa: CASLEGETQYF
cdr3_nt: TGTGCCAGTCTAGAGGGAGAGACCCAGTACTTC

clone_size: .
j_call: TRBJ2-3
v_call: TRBV27
d_call: TRBD2
cdr3_aa: CASSISSGRAGEDTQYF
cdr3_nt: TGTGCCAGCAGTATCTCTAGCGGGAGGGCCGGGGAAGATACGCAGTATTTT

clone_size: .
j_call: TRBJ1-2
v_call: TRBV10-3
d_call: TRBD1
cdr3_aa: CAISERAGGDLYTF
cdr3_nt: TGTGCCATCAGTGAGAGGGCAGGGGGCGACCTCTACACCTTC

clone_size: .
j_call: TRBJ2-1
v_call: TRBV6-5
d_call: TRBD1
cdr3_aa: CASRTRQGHNEQFF
cdr3_nt: TGTGCCAGCCGAACGCGACAGGGACACAATGAGCAGTTCTTC

clone_size: .
j_call: TRBJ2-7
v_call: TRBV7-2
d_call: TRBD2
cdr3_aa: CASSLVGTSPGEQYF
cdr3_nt: TGTGCCAGCAGCTTAGTTGGGACTAGTCCGGGCGAGCAGTACTTC

clone_size: .
j_call: TRBJ1-1
v_call: TRBV10-3
d_call: .
cdr3_aa: CAISSGGANTEAFF
cdr3_nt: TGTGCCATCAGCTCGGGGGGGGCGAACACTGAAGCTTTCTTT

clone_size: .
j_call: TRBJ2-7
v_call: TRBV11-2
d_call: TRBD2
cdr3_aa: CASSSTNSGSFLYF
cdr3_nt: TGTGCCAGCAGCTCTACCAATAGCGGGAGCTTTCTGTACTTC

clone_size: .
j_call: TRBJ1-1
v_call: TRBV7-2
d_call: .
cdr3_aa: CASSPRRRPNTEAFF
cdr3_nt: TGTGCCAGCAGCCCCCGCAGGCGACCGAACACTGAAGCTTTCTTT

clone_size: .
j_call: TRBJ2-7
v_call: TRBV27
d_call: TRBD1
cdr3_aa: CASSSRQGGEQYF
cdr3_nt: TGTGCCAGCAGTTCCCGACAGGGGGGCGAGCAGTACTTC

clone_size: .
j_call: TRBJ2-7
v_call: TRBV13
d_call: .
cdr3_aa: CASSLGSRAAYEQYF
cdr3_nt: TGTGCCAGCAGCTTGGGCTCGCGGGCCGCCTACGAGCAGTACTTC

clone_size: .
j_call: TRBJ2-2
v_call: TRBV3-1/TRBV3-2
d_call: .
cdr3_aa: CASSPVNRGGELFF
cdr3_nt: TGTGCCAGCAGTCCGGTTAACCGAGGGGGGGAGCTGTTTTTT

clone_size: .
j_call: TRBJ2-7
v_call: TRBV2
d_call: .
cdr3_aa: CASRNGGSERQYF
cdr3_nt: TGTGCCAGCAGGAACGGGGGTAGCGAACGGCAGTACTTC

clone_size: .
j_call: TRBJ1-1
v_call: TRBV6-1
d_call: .
cdr3_aa: CASSEPGMNTEAFF
cdr3_nt: TGTGCCAGCAGTGAACCCGGGATGAACACTGAAGCTTTCTTT

clone_size: .
j_call: TRBJ2-3
v_call: TRBV5-1
d_call: TRBD2
cdr3_aa: CASSKTSGLDTQYF
cdr3_nt: TGCGCCAGCAGTAAGACTAGCGGCTTAGATACGCAGTATTTT